What follows are 10 T cell receptor beta chains derived from one specimen sequenced in a study of blood T cell repertoires in COVID-19. Sequencing used immunoSEQ multiplex PCR; TCRdb keeps in-frame clones, though not all of them. Among 150,000 to 200,000 clones listed, 70% to 85% were seen once. The source material was peripheral blood. The receptors were gathered from a young woman with acute or convalescent COVID-19.

The V and J genes are TRBV5-1 and TRBJ2-3; 7 bases are a match to TRBD1. This CDR3 is 14 amino acids long. The junction had 6 bases not matched to a gene; V was cut back by 6 bases and J by 2 bases. Germline loops: CDR1 SGHRS, CDR2 YFSETQ. CDR3 sequence: CASNRDRLTDTQYF. The CDR3 DNA sequence: TGCGCCAGCAACCGGGACAGACTCACAGATACGCAGTATTTT.

J is TRBJ2-4 and V is TRBV13; TRBD2 matches at 14 bases. Germline assignment: CDR1 PRHDT and CDR2 FYEKMQ (reference sequence). The J segment lost 3 bases and the V segment lost 1 base, leaving 8 bases of the junction unmatched. The CDR3 length is 19 residues. CDR3 region: CASSLAGTSGGPIKNIQYF. CDR3 bases: TGTGCCAGCAGCTTAGCCGGGACTAGCGGGGGCCCTATCAAAAACATTCAGTACTTC.

CDR3 sequence (DNA): TGCGCCAGCAGTGATGGAGAGTCACCCCTCCACTTT. Translated, it gives CASSDGESPLHF. The chain recombines TRBV5-1 with TRBJ1-6; unclear D gene. Germline loops: CDR1 SGHRS, CDR2 YFSETQ. V dropped 5 bases and J dropped 10 bases, with 10 bases sitting between them. The CDR3 has 12 residues.

V and J are TRBV19 and TRBJ2-2, with a weak D call TRBD2 (6 bases). The V and J ends lost 7 bases and 7 bases respectively, with 22 bases between them. Germline CDR1 and CDR2: LNHDA and SQIVND (reference sequence). The CDR3 spans 16 residues. This CDR3 is CASKSVAGSLGGELFF. The CDR3 nucleotides are TGTGCCAGTAAGAGTGTGGCGGGGTCTTTGGGCGGGGAGCTGTTTTTT. The full variable domain, in which reference TRBV19 and TRBJ2-2 provide the parts outside the CDR3, is DGGITQSPKYLFRKEGQNVTLSCEQNLNHDAMYWYRQDPGQGLRLIYYSQIVNDFQKGDIAEGYSVSREKKESFPLTVTSAQKNPTAFYLCASKSVAGSLGGELFFGEGSRLTVL.

This clone was counted only a few times. This chain connects TRBV7-9 to TRBJ2-1, with D perhaps matching TRBD2 (5 bases). Per the germline V gene, CDR1 is SEHNR and CDR2 is FQNEAQ (reference sequence). The CDR3 loop spans 14 amino acids. Trimming stripped 6 bases from V and 11 bases from J, with 20 bases between. The CDR3 here is CASSLIDYDRQQFF. The DNA of the CDR3 is TGTGCCAGCAGTCTTATCGACTACGATCGGCAGCAGTTCTTC.

The V call is TRBV6-2 or TRBV6-3, the J call TRBJ2-4; 7 positions match TRBD1. The V gene's germline CDR1 is MNHEY and CDR2 SVGEGT. V lost 2 bases and J lost 0; bases outside the gene matches: 4. The CDR3 length is 16 residues. The DNA for the CDR3 is TGTGCCAGCAGTTACGGGACAGCTATAGCCAAAAACATTCAGTACTTC. Protein: CASSYGTAIAKNIQYF.

The table lists this clone with a count of one. The chain has TRBV5-1 and TRBJ2-3; no firm D call. The germline V gene encodes CDR1 SGHRS and CDR2 YFSETQ. The ends were cut back, 1 base at V and 6 bases at J, with 3 bases in the middle. This CDR3 comprises 11 residues. CDR3 protein: CASSLTDTQYF. The CDR3 nucleotides are TGCGCCAGCAGCTTGACTGATACGCAGTATTTT.

This chain connects TRBV29-1 to TRBJ1-2; the D is unclear. Trimming removed 3 bases at V and 1 base at J, with 9 bases between. Per the germline V gene, CDR1 is SQVTM and CDR2 is ANQGSEA. The CDR3 has 13 amino acids. Here the CDR3 DNA reads TGCAGCGTTGATGGCCATTTTAACTATGGCTACACCTTC. The encoded protein is CSVDGHFNYGYTF.

This clone was seen once. The rearrangement joins TRBV5-1 to TRBJ1-3; D is ambiguous. There are 15 residues in the CDR3. Trimming removed 3 bases at V and 1 base at J, with 11 bases between. Germline CDR1 is SGHRS and CDR2 is YFSETQ. CDR3 amino acids: CASSSEGRSGNTIYF. The CDR3 DNA reads as TGCGCCAGCAGCTCTGAGGGCAGGTCTGGAAACACCATATATTTT. Using reference TRBV5-1 and TRBJ1-3 for the parts outside the CDR3, the full variable domain is KAGVTQTPRYLIKTRGQQVTLSCSPISGHRSVSWYQQTPGQGLQFLFEYFSETQRNKGNFPGRFSGRQFSNSRSEMNVSTLELGDSALYLCASSSEGRSGNTIYFGEGSWLTVV.

The J gene is TRBJ1-6, the V gene TRBV18; unclear D gene. This CDR3 is 16 amino acids long. Trimming pared 6 bases from V and 7 bases from J, leaving 19 bases between. CDR1 and CDR2 from the germline V gene are KGHSH and LQKENI. In DNA form, the CDR3 reads TGTGCCAGCTCTGACCTGCTCGGAGCGGGAAATTCACCCCTCCACTTT. This encodes CASSDLLGAGNSPLHF. Full variable domain (outside the CDR3, taken from reference TRBV18 and TRBJ1-6): NAGVMQNPRHLVRRRGQEARLRCSPMKGHSHVYWYRQLPEEGLKFMVYLQKENIIDESGMPKERFSAEFPKEGPSILRIQQVVRGDSAAYFCASSDLLGAGNSPLHFGNGTRLTVT.